This T cell receptor beta chain originates from a study of cytomegalovirus exposure and HLA in healthy donors. 60 Vbeta and 13 Jbeta primers were used in PCR. Clones were read by immunoSEQ multiplex PCR, and TCRdb kept only the in-frame ones, dropping some. The sample holds about 99,000 clones, over 70% seen once. Germline assignment: CDR1 MNHNY and CDR2 SVGAGI (reference sequence). Trimming removed 2 bases from V and 8 bases from J; junction bases left unmatched: 5. CDR3 length: 14 amino acids. The TCR sequence derives from a man aged 50 to 59 in good health and CMV-seropositive. The specimen was PBMCs. J is TRBJ2-1 and V is TRBV6-6; 8 bases are a match to TRBD1. CDR3 loop: CASSYRQGSDEQFF. The CDR3 nucleotides are TGTGCCAGCAGTTACCGACAGGGGTCGGATGAGCAGTTCTTC.